The rows below give T cell receptor beta chains drawn from one sample of a study of T cells in localized non-small cell lung cancer. Generated by immunoSEQ multiplex PCR, the TCRdb table keeps only in-frame clones and is missing some. The table shows more than 20,000 clones, with around 85% occurring only once. The specimen was PBMCs, collected before any cancer treatment. Receptors originate from a man aged 35 to 70 with stage II squamous cell lung carcinoma. Each CDR3 is given with its conserved first and last residue. D genes are given only for firm matches. Where a row states a size, it is once, few, many or the class of an expanded clone; other rows omit it.

CDR3aa	CDR3nt	abundance	d_gene	v_gene	j_gene
CASSLGGGVYEQYF	TGCGCCAGCAGCTTGGGTGGGGGAGTCTACGAGCAGTACTTC	NA	NA	TRBV5-1	TRBJ2-7
CASRRGSTDTQYF	TGTGCCAGCCGCAGGGGGAGCACAGATACGCAGTATTTT	NA	TRBD1	TRBV5-5	TRBJ2-3
CASRTGQGLGQPQHF	TGTGCCAGTAGGACGGGACAGGGGCTCGGTCAGCCCCAGCATTTT	NA	TRBD1	TRBV19	TRBJ1-5
CSVTDSTYEQYF	TGCAGCGTTACGGACTCCACCTACGAGCAGTACTTC	once	NA	TRBV29-1	TRBJ2-7
CASSERLAGGDTQYF	TGTGCCAGCAGCGAGCGACTAGCGGGGGGAGATACGCAGTATTTT	NA	TRBD2	TRBV9	TRBJ2-3
CASSSPTEAFF	TGTGCCAGCAGCTCCCCTACTGAAGCTTTCTTT	NA	NA	TRBV28	TRBJ1-1
CASSDPGGRGYTEAFF	TGTGCCAGTAGTGACCCAGGGGGCCGGGGGTACACTGAAGCTTTCTTT	NA	TRBD1	TRBV19	TRBJ1-1
CASSSTSGGEQYF	TGTGCCAGCAGTTCAACGTCCGGTGGGGAGCAGTACTTC	NA	NA	TRBV27	TRBJ2-5
CASRLPGSRRPLHF	TGTGCCAGCAGGCTCCCCGGGTCCAGGCGGCCCCTCCACTTT	NA	NA	TRBV28	TRBJ1-6
CAISGAQTSGTSEQYF	TGTGCCATCAGTGGGGCCCAGACTAGCGGGACTTCCGAGCAGTACTTC	NA	TRBD2	TRBV10-3	TRBJ2-7
CASSYGGHQETQYF	TGTGCCAGCAGTTACGGGGGGCATCAAGAGACCCAGTACTTC	NA	NA	TRBV7-2	TRBJ2-5
CASSQSSMERRDGTQYF	TGCGCCAGCAGTCAAAGTAGCATGGAGAGGAGGGACGGTACGCAGTATTTT	NA	NA	TRBV23-1	TRBJ2-3
CASSSGLTTTGELFF	TGCGCCAGCAGCTCAGGTCTCACTACCACCGGGGAGCTGTTTTTT	once	NA	TRBV4-3	TRBJ2-2
CASSLAGALSGDEQFF	TGTGCCAGCAGCTTAGCGGGAGCTCTAAGTGGGGATGAGCAGTTCTTC	NA	NA	TRBV11-1	TRBJ2-1
CASSVEGREGETQYF	TGTGCCAGCAGCGTCGAAGGCCGGGAGGGAGAGACCCAGTACTTC	NA	TRBD2	TRBV9	TRBJ2-5
CASSAVWDYEQYF	TGTGCCAGCAGTGCGGTCTGGGACTACGAGCAGTACTTC	NA	NA	TRBV2	TRBJ2-7
CASSIASDPRGLRAKNIQYF	TGTGCCAGTAGTATAGCCTCAGACCCTAGGGGGCTCCGAGCCAAAAACATTCAGTACTTC	NA	TRBD1	TRBV19	TRBJ2-4
CASSKAGWSEHEQYF	TGTGCCAGCAGTAAGGCGGGGTGGTCTGAGCACGAGCAGTACTTC	hyperexpanded	NA	TRBV7-9	TRBJ2-7
CASSKVVADEQYF	TGTGCCAGCTCAAAGGTAGTGGCCGACGAGCAGTACTTC	NA	NA	TRBV18	TRBJ2-7
CASSLTGELFF	TGTGCCAGCAGCTTAACCGGGGAGCTGTTTTTT	NA	NA	TRBV7-9	TRBJ2-2
CASSVGQVTNEKLFF	TGTGCCAGCAGCGTAGGACAGGTGACTAATGAAAAACTGTTTTTT	NA	NA	TRBV9	TRBJ1-4
CASTRGQGGKTQYF	TGTGCCTCAACGAGAGGACAGGGGGGGAAGACCCAGTACTTC	NA	TRBD1	TRBV30	TRBJ2-5
CALSVRWTNMNTEAFF	TGCGCTCTCTCAGTGAGGTGGACGAACATGAACACTGAAGCTTTCTTT	NA	NA	TRBV23-1	TRBJ1-1
CASSYSGDSSPLHF	TGTGCCAGCAGTTACTCAGGGGACAGCTCACCCCTCCACTTT	NA	TRBD1	TRBV6-6	TRBJ1-6
CASKTWLGTGNTGELFF	TGTGCCAGCAAGACCTGGTTGGGGACAGGGAACACCGGGGAGCTGTTTTTT	NA	TRBD1	TRBV7-9	TRBJ2-2
CASSAQTGNYGYTF	TGTGCCAGCAGTGCCCAGACAGGGAACTATGGCTACACCTTC	NA	TRBD1	TRBV2	TRBJ1-2
CASRPAPIDSYNEQFF	TGTGCCAGCAGGCCGGCGCCCATTGACTCCTACAATGAGCAGTTCTTC	NA	NA	TRBV6-4	TRBJ2-1
CASSAGIGGEGYTF	TGCGCCAGCAGTGCCGGGATCGGGGGCGAGGGCTACACCTTC	once	NA	TRBV10-2	TRBJ1-2
CASSPPEGRPTDTQYF	TGTGCCAGCTCACCACCGGAGGGTCGCCCCACAGATACGCAGTATTTT	NA	NA	TRBV18	TRBJ2-3
CASSTSSLFNQPQHF	TGTGCCAGCAGTACATCCTCCCTATTTAATCAGCCCCAGCATTTT	NA	NA	TRBV28	TRBJ1-5
CAWSPQARTQYF	TGTGCCTGGAGTCCCCAGGCGCGGACCCAGTACTTC	NA	NA	TRBV30	TRBJ2-5
CASSAGQNSNQPQHF	TGTGCCAGCAGCGCCGGACAGAATAGCAATCAGCCCCAGCATTTT	NA	NA	TRBV6-1	TRBJ1-5
CASSEIGETQYF	TGTGCCAGCAGTGAAATCGGGGAGACCCAGTACTTC	NA	NA	TRBV2	TRBJ2-5
CASSQGALSTDTQYF	TGTGCCAGCAGTCAGGGCGCTCTAAGCACAGATACGCAGTATTTT	NA	NA	TRBV6-1	TRBJ2-3
CASSRTVNQPQHF	TGTGCCAGCAGCCGGACAGTCAATCAGCCCCAGCATTTT	NA	NA	TRBV27	TRBJ1-5
CSVRTGRETQYF	TGCAGCGTTCGGACAGGGAGGGAGACCCAGTACTTC	NA	TRBD1	TRBV29-1	TRBJ2-5
CASVRGGTEAFF	TGTGCCTCCGTCCGGGGAGGAACTGAAGCTTTCTTT	few	NA	TRBV30	TRBJ1-1
CASSFTSAGRETQYF	TGTGCCAGCAGTTTTACTAGCGCGGGTAGGGAGACCCAGTACTTC	NA	TRBD2	TRBV27	TRBJ2-5
CASSQDFNEQYF	TGTGCCAGCAGCCAAGATTTCAACGAGCAGTACTTC	NA	NA	TRBV14	TRBJ2-7
CASSPRHQEGYTF	TGTGCCAGCTCACCACGACACCAAGAGGGCTACACCTTC	NA	NA	TRBV18	TRBJ1-2
CASSSTNQETQYF	TGTGCCAGCAGCTCGACTAACCAAGAGACCCAGTACTTC	once	NA	TRBV11-2	TRBJ2-5
CAASNQGARGINEQFF	TGTGCCGCCTCAAATCAAGGGGCGCGTGGAATCAATGAGCAGTTCTTC	NA	NA	TRBV28	TRBJ2-1
CASTKGIYNSPLHF	TGTGCCAGCACCAAGGGAATCTATAATTCACCCCTCCACTTT	NA	NA	TRBV28	TRBJ1-6
CASRGVAGLGELFF	TGTGCCAGCAGAGGAGTAGCGGGTTTAGGGGAGCTGTTTTTT	NA	TRBD2	TRBV5-8	TRBJ2-2
CASSLNRGAYEQYF	TGTGCCAGCTCTCTGAACAGGGGGGCATACGAGCAGTACTTC	once	TRBD1	TRBV18	TRBJ2-7
CSARRSETQYF	TGCAGTGCTAGGAGATCAGAGACCCAGTACTTC	NA	NA	TRBV20-1	TRBJ2-5
CASSLAGTTDTQYF	TGCGCCAGCAGCTTGGCGGGAACCACAGATACGCAGTATTTT	NA	NA	TRBV5-1	TRBJ2-3
CASSISGTRGYNEQFF	TGTGCCAGCAGCATTTCCGGGACTAGGGGCTACAATGAGCAGTTCTTC	NA	TRBD2	TRBV2	TRBJ2-1
CASGLVHTGELFF	TGTGCTAGTGGTTTGGTACACACCGGGGAGCTGTTTTTT	NA	NA	TRBV12-5	TRBJ2-2
CASTNKGVASGSTDTQYF	TGTGCCAGCACCAACAAGGGCGTGGCTAGCGGGAGCACAGATACGCAGTATTTT	NA	TRBD2	TRBV7-9	TRBJ2-3
CASSQVAGTEAFF	TGTGCCAGCAGCCAAGTCGCGGGCACTGAAGCTTTCTTT	NA	NA	TRBV4-2	TRBJ1-1
CASSGKWDTSSYEQYF	TGCGCCAGCAGCGGCAAGTGGGACACGAGCTCCTACGAGCAGTACTTC	NA	NA	TRBV5-1	TRBJ2-7
CASSPPRGWETQYF	TGTGCCAGCAGCCCCCCGCGGGGCTGGGAGACCCAGTACTTC	once	NA	TRBV28	TRBJ2-5
CASSLGPLGGPQHF	TGCGCCAGCAGCCTAGGACCTCTTGGAGGGCCCCAGCATTTT	NA	NA	TRBV5-1	TRBJ1-5